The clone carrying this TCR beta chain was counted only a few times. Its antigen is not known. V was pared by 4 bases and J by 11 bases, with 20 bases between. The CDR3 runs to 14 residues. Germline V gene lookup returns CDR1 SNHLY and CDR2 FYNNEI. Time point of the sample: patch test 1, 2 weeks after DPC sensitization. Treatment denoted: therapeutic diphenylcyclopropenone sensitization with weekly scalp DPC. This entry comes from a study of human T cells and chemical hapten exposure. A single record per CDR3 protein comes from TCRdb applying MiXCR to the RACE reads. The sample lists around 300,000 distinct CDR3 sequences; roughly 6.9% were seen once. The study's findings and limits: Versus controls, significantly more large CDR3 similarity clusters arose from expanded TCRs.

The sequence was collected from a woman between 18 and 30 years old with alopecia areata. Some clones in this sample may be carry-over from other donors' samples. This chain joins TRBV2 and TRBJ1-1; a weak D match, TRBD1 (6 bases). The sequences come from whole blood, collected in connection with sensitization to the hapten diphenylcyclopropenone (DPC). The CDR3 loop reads CASSATRGGQPAFF. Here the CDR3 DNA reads TGTGCCAGCAGTGCGACGCGGGGGGGCCAACCCGCTTTCTTT.